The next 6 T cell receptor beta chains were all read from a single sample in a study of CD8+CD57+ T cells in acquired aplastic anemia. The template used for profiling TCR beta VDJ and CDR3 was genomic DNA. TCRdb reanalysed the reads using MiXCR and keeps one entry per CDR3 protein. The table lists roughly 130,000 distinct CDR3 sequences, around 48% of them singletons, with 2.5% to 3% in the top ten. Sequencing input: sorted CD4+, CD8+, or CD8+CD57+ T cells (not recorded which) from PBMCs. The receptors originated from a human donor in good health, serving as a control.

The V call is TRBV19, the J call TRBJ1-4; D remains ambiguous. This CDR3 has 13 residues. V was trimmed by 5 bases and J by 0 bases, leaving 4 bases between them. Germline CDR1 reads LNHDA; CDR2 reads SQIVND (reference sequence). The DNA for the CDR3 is TGTGCCAGTAGTTGTGCAACTAATGAAAAACTGTTTTTT. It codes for CASSCATNEKLFF.

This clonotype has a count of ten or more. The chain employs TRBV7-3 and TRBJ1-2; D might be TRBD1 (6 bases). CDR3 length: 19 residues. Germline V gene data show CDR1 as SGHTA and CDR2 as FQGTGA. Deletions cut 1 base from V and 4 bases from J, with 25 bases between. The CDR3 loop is CASSLRGDTESRLGYGYTF. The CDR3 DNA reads TGTGCCAGCAGCTTAAGGGGGGACACCGAAAGTAGACTAGGCTATGGCTACACCTTC.

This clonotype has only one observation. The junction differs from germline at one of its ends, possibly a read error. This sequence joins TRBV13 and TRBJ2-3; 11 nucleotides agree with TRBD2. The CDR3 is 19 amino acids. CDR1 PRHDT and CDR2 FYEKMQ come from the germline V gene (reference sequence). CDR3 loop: CASSLGQIAGGRSADTQYF. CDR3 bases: TGTGCCAGCAGTTTAGGCCAGATAGCGGGGGGGCGTAGCGCAGATACGCAGTATTTT.

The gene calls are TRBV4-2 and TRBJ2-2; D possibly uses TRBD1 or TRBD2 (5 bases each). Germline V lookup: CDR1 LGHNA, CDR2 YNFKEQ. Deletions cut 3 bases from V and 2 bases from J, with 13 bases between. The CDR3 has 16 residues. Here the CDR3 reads CASSQPTEGNTGELFF. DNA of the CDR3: TGTGCCAGCAGCCAGCCGACAGAGGGCAACACCGGGGAGCTGTTTTTT.

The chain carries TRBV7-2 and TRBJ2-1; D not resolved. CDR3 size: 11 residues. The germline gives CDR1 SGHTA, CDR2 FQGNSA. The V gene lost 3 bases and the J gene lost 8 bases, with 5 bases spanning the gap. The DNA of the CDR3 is TGTGCCAGCAGCTTTGTCCATGAGCAGTTCTTC. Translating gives CASSFVHEQFF.

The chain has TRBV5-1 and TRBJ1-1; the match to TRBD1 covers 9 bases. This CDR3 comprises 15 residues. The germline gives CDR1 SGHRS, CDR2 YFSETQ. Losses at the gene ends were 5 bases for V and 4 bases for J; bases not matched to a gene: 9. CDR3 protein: CASSPNTGGGTEAFF. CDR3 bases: TGCGCCAGCAGTCCGAATACAGGGGGCGGCACTGAAGCTTTCTTT. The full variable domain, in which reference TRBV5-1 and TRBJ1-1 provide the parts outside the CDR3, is KAGVTQTPRYLIKTRGQQVTLSCSPISGHRSVSWYQQTPGQGLQFLFEYFSETQRNKGNFPGRFSGRQFSNSRSEMNVSTLELGDSALYLCASSPNTGGGTEAFFGQGTRLTVV.